The present TCR beta chain was sequenced within a study of cytomegalovirus exposure and HLA in healthy donors (dated by TCRdb to 2015 to 2018). About the study as a whole: In an earlier analysis of around 540 of the donors, around 300 Gb of sequence data and 100 million or so unique TCR beta sequences from 180 million or so T cells were reported. Roughly 300 gigabases of sequencing data and roughly 80 million unique TCR sequences made up an early release that covered 500 to 650 HLA-typed donors. Of the roughly 400 genotyped donors, over 65% fell in the genetic ancestry cluster associated with self-reported Caucasian donors. The aim of the study was to test whether cataloging public T cell receptors could identify signatures of past pathogen exposure. The T cell repertoires of under 700 subjects were profiled by immunosequencing and related to cytomegalovirus serostatus. Besides the first cohort of more than 650 subjects, a separate validation cohort made up of 120 different subjects was used. The study combined high-throughput TCR immunosequencing, statistical association of individual TCRs with disease status, and machine learning to predict cytomegalovirus infection status. A later analysis re-analyzed previously published TCR beta repertoires from 660 or so donors and added high-resolution HLA genotyping to study TCR occurrence patterns. The later analysis used no new phenotypic data to find candidate immune exposures, relying instead on TCR beta sequences and their occurrence across donors. An earlier analysis of fewer than 700 of the donors applied high-throughput TCR beta sequencing to assess whether each TCR beta V gene segment acted as functional or pseudogenic. Alongside the repertoire data, information on donor age, sex, ethnicity and CMV serostatus was compiled. A later genetic analysis took genome-wide SNP genotypes for about 65% of the 666 donors and used that subset as a discovery cohort. Every discovery cohort repertoire had been produced on one sequencing platform. Both class I and class II loci were covered by HLA typing, at four-digit resolution. Typing coverage varied by locus: about 629-640 donors for A, B, C, DRB1 and DQB1; around 560 for DQA1; over 600 for DPA1; roughly 450 for DPB1. Roughly five DR-DQ haplotypes were handled as single units for association and clustering because linkage in the cohort was strong. Among over 350 genotyped donors of the cohort, an average of roughly 240,000 unique TCR beta nucleotide sequences were sequenced per donor, roughly a sixth of them non-productive. The research as a whole found: A further reported finding was that TCR beta sequences accurately predicted the HLA-A and HLA-B alleles for most subjects in the first cohort. A later genetic analysis associated a missense DCLRE1C variant with V-gene and J-gene trimming of TCR beta chains, and an independent cohort replicated the association. Because HLA typing was unavailable for some donors at each locus, only the typed subset was used in association tests. For the cohort, immune exposure information was limited to CMV serostatus. Correlated functional status among segregating V segments might be attributable to linkage disequilibrium, but an unknown experimental factor could not be ruled out. In a later analysis, HLA-associated TCR beta chains were found to be more clonally expanded and to have lower generation probabilities than equally common non-associated chains. While some public TCRs were present in many individuals, most TCR sequences turned up only very rarely across donors. A later analysis found that TCR association rates varied across HLA loci, with DRB1 alleles showing the most associated TCRs and HLA-C alleles the fewest. Most CMV-associated TCR beta chains appeared to be HLA-restricted in a later analysis, and the HLA associations seemed to be driven largely by CMV exposure. According to a later analysis, parvovirus B19, influenza, CMV and Epstein-Barr virus appeared linked to several top co-occurrence clusters. In a later genetic analysis, fewer N-insertions in productive TCRs were reported among donors in an Asian-associated ancestry cluster than the 666-donor mean. Roughly uniform sequencing depth across donors was assumed in presence/absence analyses, although this assumption may not hold. A cluster of highly shared sequence variants was judged likely to represent a technical artifact of the sequencing pipeline. The classifier was reported to diagnose cytomegalovirus status with high specificity and sensitivity in both the original and validation cohorts. In a later analysis, some 18,000 TCR beta sequences were associated with specific HLA alleles at a false discovery rate of 0.05. In the study, approximately 160 TCR beta chains were listed as associated with cytomegalovirus. In an earlier analysis of approximately 590 of the donors, most TCR beta V segments appeared in productive rearrangements about 87% or about 30% of the time, broadly matching IMGT annotations. Because counts were too low, approximately 15 rarely observed V segments, including chromosome 9 orphons, were excluded from the earlier analysis of several hundred of the donors. When HLA alleles, especially DR and DQ, strongly co-occurred, TCR associations were difficult to assign to individual alleles. Some IMGT-functional V segments, including TRBV6-2 and TRBV6-3, could not be told apart with the 87-base-pair reads, so those segments were excluded. In vitro tests confirmed that a few of the cytomegalovirus-associated TCR beta chains recognize cytomegalovirus antigens. The authors suggested that the approach could potentially be generalized to other disease states and immunological phenotypes. The cohort was sequenced for TCR beta chains only, and without alpha or paired-chain data the features that could be detected were limited.

Library preparation used the immunoSEQ multiplex PCR assay. A mixture of 60 forward primers for TCR Vbeta segments and 13 reverse primers for TCR Jbeta segments was used in the multiplex PCR. A multiplex PCR assay on genomic DNA amplified the CDR3 region of rearranged TCR beta genes. The amplified TCR beta libraries were sequenced on the Illumina HiSeq System as 87-base-pair reads. Per the source publication's procedure: A later analysis counted tens of millions of unique TCR beta chains across the 650 to 700 repertoires, and around 9.9 million of these chains were shared by at least two donors. Raw reads were error-corrected and collapsed into unique sequences with a nearest-neighbor algorithm that merged closely related sequences to remove PCR and sequencing errors. Alignment of CDR3 sequences to IMGT reference sequences was used to assign V, D and J gene segments. For a sequence to be retained, at least a six-nucleotide match to both a V gene segment and a J gene segment was required. Rearrangements were called productive when the CDR3 lacked stop codons and stayed in frame with V and J; all others were non-productive. CDR3 was defined according to IMGT convention as the region running from the second conserved V-encoded cysteine to the conserved J-encoded phenylalanine. The earlier analysis of 500 to 750 of the donors excluded any sequence lacking an unambiguous match to a single V gene segment. In an earlier analysis of 587 of the donors, V segments were called functional above 56.7% productive rearrangements and were called segregating when the between-donor standard deviation exceeded 5%. A statistical classification framework was built for diagnosing cytomegalovirus status from the catalog of TCR beta chain sequences. In a later analysis, TCR nucleotide sequences were compared against IMGT/GENE-DB human TR gene sequences so that V and J genes could be assigned. Using the TCRdist pipeline, a later analysis assigned CDR3 sequences along with most-parsimonious VDJ recombination scenarios. A later analysis defined each TCR beta chain by its CDR3 amino acid sequence plus V-gene family, and excluded reads lacking a unique V-gene family. A later analysis removed 450 to 600 highly shared, low-generation-probability nucleotide sequences to deal with suspected cross-contamination and a sequencing artifact. In a later analysis, a clonal expansion index was calculated for each public chain from normalized within-repertoire ranks of inferred template counts. A later analysis computed generation probabilities with a VDJ recombination model fitted to out-of-frame rearrangements, and checked the results against IGoR. Hypergeometric tests were used in a later analysis to score TCR-TCR, TCR-HLA and TCR-CMV co-occurrence, with a repertoire-size bias correction applied to the TCR pairs. A later analysis estimated false discovery rates by permuting HLA or CMV assignments 20 times. In a later analysis, co-occurring TCRs were grouped with DBSCAN, and TCRdist sequence similarity was added when clustering was performed within HLA-allele-positive subsets. Repertoires with fewer than 30,000 or more than 120,000 public chains, plus five repertoires with anomalous nucleotide sharing, were excluded from co-occurrence clustering. TCRdb obtained this table from immuneACCESS and retained in-frame rearrangements with V and J assigned. These tables miss some clones; where compared with another copy, unresolved V genes account for less than half of the shortfall, and the remainder is unexplained. From that table come the V and J calls and clone size; the DNA was used to work out D and trimming. The sample yields 150,000 to 200,000 clones; 80% were counted once. The ten largest clones capture about 1% of the sample.

The cohort consisted of some 670 healthy bone marrow donors. At the time of sampling, all cohort members were nominally healthy, though unrecorded immune exposures were likely present. The donor tested CMV seronegative, placing the donor among the 300 to 450 seronegative members of the cohort. A peripheral blood sample was collected from each donor, and TCR beta sequencing was performed on peripheral blood mononuclear cells. The Qiagen DNeasy Blood Extraction Kit was used to extract genomic DNA from the blood cell samples. With respect to this clone: Its antigen is unknown. No base quality information exists; no much larger clone differs at one position.

The germline V and J ends show losses of 6 bases and 6 bases respectively, and no gene match explains 9 bases of the junction. From cysteine to phenylalanine, the CDR3 is 14 amino acids long. Only CDR3 DNA remains: 42 bases, in frame from the first base. The germline V gene supplies CDR1 SNHLY and CDR2 FYNNEI. The clonotype was recovered from a woman between 40 and 50 years old in good health and CMV-seronegative. Sequences were obtained from PBMCs. The chain joins TRBV2 to TRBJ1-1; a stretch of 8 junction bases matches TRBD1. The CDR3: CASSRTRDRSEAFF. The sequenced DNA is TGTGCCAGCAGCCGAACCCGGGACAGGTCTGAAGCTTTCTTT.